In its sample, the clone carrying this T cell receptor (beta chain) was seen many times. Profiling of TCR beta VDJ combinations and CDR3 sequences used genomic DNA as template. TCRdb ran MiXCR on the reads and lists one entry per CDR3 protein. The sample carries about 180,000 distinct CDR3 sequences, 48% recorded once. This entry belongs to a study of CD8+CD57+ T cells in acquired aplastic anemia. Patients chosen for sequencing had CD8+CD57+ cells that had expanded, as shown by flow cytometry. The CDR3 consists of 16 residues. Germline V gene sequence: CDR1 SGHRS, CDR2 YFSETQ. The V end was cut by 4 bases, the J end by 8 bases, with 21 bases between.

The gene calls are TRBV5-1 and TRBJ1-4; tentatively, D is TRBD1 (5 bases). This clonotype was obtained from a human donor with aplastic anemia. Sequencing was done on a sample of sorted CD4+, CD8+, or CD8+CD57+ T cells (not recorded which) from PBMCs. CDR3 region: CASSTQTAGGMEKLFF. The CDR3 region has the DNA TGCGCCAGCAGCACCCAGACAGCAGGCGGTATGGAAAAACTGTTTTTT.